This T cell receptor (beta chain) was identified during a study of Tregs in tolerant kidney transplant recipients. Study details: Related graft donors supplied nonmyeloablative bone marrow transplants, and mixed chimerism was transient.

Libraries were prepared by immunoSEQ multiplex PCR; TCRdb keeps only in-frame clonotypes and omits some of them. The sample holds around 63,000 clones, 80% to 90% seen once. V shed 6 bases, J shed 2 bases, and the junction held 5 bases outside the gene matches. Germline CDR1 and CDR2: MNHEY and SVGAGI. The CDR3 has 15 residues. Before regulatory T cell sorting, thawed PBMCs rested overnight at 37°C in 200 IU/ml IL-2. The source is a human donor who received a combined kidney and bone marrow transplant. Sequenced here: Tregs from blood, sampled before the transplant. The V call is TRBV6-5, the J call TRBJ2-1, with 9 bases that match TRBD1. The CDR3 here is CASSQQGAAYNEQFF. As DNA, the CDR3 is TGTGCCAGCAGCCAACAGGGGGCTGCCTACAATGAGCAGTTCTTC.